This TCR beta chain derives from a study of radiotherapy plus CTLA-4 blockade in lung cancer. Study-level points and caveats: Expansion in blood of tumor-derived TCR clones was seen after radiotherapy plus ipilimumab.

The CDR3 runs to 15 residues. Germline-derived CDR1 and CDR2 are KGHSH and LQKENI. Trimming cost V 0 bases and J 1 base, with 9 bases left between them. About this clone itself: What it binds is unknown.

Generated by immunoSEQ multiplex PCR, the TCRdb table keeps only in-frame clones and is missing some. The sample holds 60,000 to 70,000 clones, 65% to 80% seen once. Sequencing used peripheral blood, obtained from a patient treated with radiotherapy plus ipilimumab. The clonotype comes from a human donor with non-small cell lung cancer who had a complete response to radiotherapy plus ipilimumab. This rearrangement joins TRBV18 to TRBJ1-1, with D hard to call. CDR3 protein: CASSPPAGQNTEAFF. CDR3 DNA sequence: TGTGCCAGCTCACCACCGGCTGGGCAGAACACTGAAGCTTTCTTT.